Described below is a single T cell receptor (beta chain) sequence and its context. The assay was immunoSEQ multiplex PCR, and TCRdb's table has in-frame clones only and misses some. The sample carries roughly 700,000 clones, more than 80% recorded once. The sample comes from a study of Ad26.COV2.S vaccination and SARS-CoV-2 variants. Turning to the study itself: Donor participated within the Ad26.COV2.S arm of the COV1001 trial.

Treatment defined: about 20 received Ad26.COV2.S at low or high dose, single or two shots; about 5 received placebo; per-sample allocation not given. Samples analyzed were those drawn on day 63 after the first vaccine or placebo injection. Donation came from an adult in Boston who was aged 18-55 years. The CDR3 has 14 residues. With 4 bases clipped from V and 0 bases from J, the junction kept 4 bases outside the gene matches. Germline V gives CDR1 SQVTM, CDR2 ANQGSEA. The rearrangement uses TRBV29-1 and TRBJ2-3; 7 bases match TRBD2. Source: peripheral blood, taken in a trial of Ad26.COV2.S vaccine versus placebo. The TCR comes from a person aged 18-60 years who received the Ad26.COV2.S COVID-19 vaccine or a placebo. CDR3: CSVGVSGSTDTQYF. The CDR3 nucleotides read TGCAGCGTTGGGGTTAGCGGGAGCACAGATACGCAGTATTTT.